A single sample is the source of the 11 T cell receptor beta chains below, sequenced in a study of neurological immune-mediated disorders. Each CDR3 protein is one row after TCRdb ran MiXCR on the 5' RACE reads. This sample has approximately 49,000 distinct CDR3 sequences, with 9% to 10% found just once. Noted time point: longitudinal time-point 1 (baseline). The material sequenced was PBMCs. The receptors derive from a woman aged 40 to 50 in good health.

This clonotype appeared many times. The chain couples TRBV21-1 to TRBJ2-3; TRBD1 is the table's D call, not checked against the DNA. TRBV21-1 is classified as a pseudogene. This CDR3 region has 18 residues. CDR3 sequence (DNA): TGTGCCAGCAGCAAAGAGGCAACCGAAAGGGGTAGCACAGATACGCAGTATTTT. It specifies CASSKEATERGSTDTQYF.

This clonotype was found many times. The rearrangement joins TRBV20-1 to TRBJ1-6; 7 bases are a match to TRBD1. Germline V gives CDR1 DFQATT, CDR2 SNEGSKA (reference sequence). With 6 bases clipped from V and 3 bases from J, the junction kept 5 bases outside the gene matches. This CDR3 has 14 residues. As DNA, the CDR3 is TGCAGTGCCCGAACAGGGGTCTATAATTCACCCCTCCACTTT. It codes for CSARTGVYNSPLHF.

Ten or more counts support this clonotype. The chain carries TRBV27 and TRBJ2-1, with TRBD2 as a possible D gene (6 bases). Germline values: CDR1 MNHEY, CDR2 SMNVEV (reference sequence). The V and J ends lost 1 base and 7 bases respectively, with 14 bases between them. CDR3 length equals 15 residues. The CDR3 coding sequence is TGTGCCAGCAGTTTATTGGGGGGAGCGGCGAATGAGCAGTTCTTC. This sequence encodes CASSLLGGAANEQFF.

This clonotype was detected ten times or more. At one end the junction does not follow the germline gene, possibly because of a read error. The chain carries TRBV29-1 and TRBJ1-1, with D perhaps TRBD1 (6 bases). Germline-derived CDR1 and CDR2 are SQVTM and ANQGSEA. This CDR3 is built from 14 residues. The CDR3: CSVLRGGVNAEAFF. The CDR3 DNA reads TGCAGCGTCCTAAGAGGGGGAGTGAACGCTGAAGCTTTCTTT.

Details on this clonotype: Mismatch with germline at one junction end may stem from a read error. The chain recombines TRBV5-1 with TRBJ2-1; D is unresolved. CDR3 length equals 15 residues. CDR1 and CDR2 (germline): SGHRS, YFSETQ. In nucleotides, the CDR3 is TGCGCCAGTAGCTCCTTGGCGGTAGAGGTGAATGAGCAGTTCTTC. Translation gives CASSSLAVEVNEQFF.

This clonotype came up many times. The rearrangement uses TRBV18 and TRBJ2-2; D uncertain. Germline assignment: CDR1 KGHSH and CDR2 LQKENI. The CDR3 totals 13 residues. Trimming left V 3 bases short and J 6 bases short, with 8 bases between. CDR3 region: CASSPIWAGELFF. The CDR3 DNA reads as TGTGCCAGCTCACCTATTTGGGCCGGGGAGCTGTTTTTT. The full variable domain, its missing parts supplied by reference TRBV18 and TRBJ2-2, is NAGVMQNPRHLVRRRGQEARLRCSPMKGHSHVYWYRQLPEEGLKFMVYLQKENIIDESGMPKERFSAEFPKEGPSILRIQQVVRGDSAAYFCASSPIWAGELFFGEGSRLTVL.

At least ten counts were recorded for this clonotype. V is TRBV24-1 and J is TRBJ2-2; 7 positions match TRBD1. Per germline, CDR1 KGHDR and CDR2 SFDVKD. The CDR3 runs 14 residues. The J segment lost 7 bases and the V segment lost 4 bases, leaving 5 bases of the junction unmatched. CDR3 loop: CATSERQGRGELFF. In DNA form, the CDR3 reads TGTGCCACCAGTGAACGACAGGGTCGCGGGGAGCTGTTTTTT.

This clonotype was detected many times. The chain joins TRBV3-1 to TRBJ2-5; D is undetermined. Germline values: CDR1 LGHDT, CDR2 YNNKEL (reference sequence). V lost 4 bases to trimming and J lost 4 bases, with 19 bases between them. This CDR3 has 16 amino acids. CDR3 sequence reads: CASSPREVRVRETQYF. In DNA, the CDR3 is TGTGCCAGCAGCCCACGAGAAGTAAGGGTCCGAGAGACCCAGTACTTC.

At least ten counts were recorded for this clonotype. V usage is TRBV7-9 and J usage is TRBJ1-1; D is uncertain. Germline CDR1 SEHNR, CDR2 FQNEAQ (reference sequence). This CDR3 region has 14 residues. V lost 5 bases and J lost 1, with 11 bases in between. CDR3 region: CASSHTEGNTEAFF. CDR3 coding DNA: TGTGCCAGCAGCCATACGGAGGGGAACACTGAAGCTTTCTTT.

This clonotype was seen repeatedly, ten times or more. This rearrangement joins TRBV14 to TRBJ1-3, with D tentatively TRBD1 (5 bases). The V gene's germline CDR1 is SGHDN and CDR2 FVKESK. V was trimmed by 3 bases and J by 4 bases, leaving 13 bases between them. The CDR3 loop spans 15 amino acids. The CDR3 sequence is CASSHGQRLGNTIYF. The CDR3 DNA sequence: TGTGCCAGCAGCCACGGACAAAGGTTGGGAAACACCATATATTTT. The variable domain in full, with the rest retrieved from reference TRBV14 and TRBJ1-3, is EAGVTQFPSHSVIEKGQTVTLRCDPISGHDNLYWYRRVMGKEIKFLLHFVKESKQDESGMPNNRFLAERTGGTYSTLKVQPAELEDSGVYFCASSHGQRLGNTIYFGEGSWLTVV.

This clonotype was recorded many times. This chain joins TRBV10-3 and TRBJ1-1; D is perhaps TRBD1 (5 bases). V was cut by 7 bases and J by 1 base, with 22 bases left in between. The CDR3 covers 17 residues. The germline V gene has CDR1 ENHRY and CDR2 SYGVKD. The CDR3 loop reads CAITEGEGRKGNTEAFF. The CDR3 DNA reads as TGTGCCATCACAGAAGGGGAGGGGAGAAAAGGGAACACTGAAGCTTTCTTT.